This T cell receptor (beta chain) is from a study of T-cell memory formation after mild COVID-19. General observations from the study: Shrinking CD4+ clones resided mostly in CM and EM, and CD8+ ones in EMRA. Day 15 to 85 contracting clones showed balanced CD4/CD8; later expanders leaned CD4+.

This clonotype turned up a few times. Its specificity is unknown. TCRdb ran MiXCR on the 5' RACE reads and lists one entry per CDR3 protein. The sample carries 350,000 or so distinct CDR3 sequences, roughly 19% recorded once. From germline, CDR1 is DFQATT and CDR2 SNEGSKA (reference sequence). The CDR3 has 15 residues. The V gene lost 1 base and the J gene lost 4 bases, with 15 bases spanning the gap. Specimen: PBMCs or a T cell subset sorted from them (not recorded which). The receptor's source is a man between 18 and 35 years old who had mild COVID-19 (a few samples of this study predate the infection). Cell type and time point are not known. The rearrangement joins TRBV20-1 to TRBJ2-3, with D possibly TRBD2 on 6 matching bases. Here the CDR3 DNA reads TGCAGTGCTAGAGTACGGGGGAAGCCCCCAGATACGCAGTATTTT. It is translated as CSARVRGKPPDTQYF.